The 32 T cell receptor beta chains below come from one sample, sequenced in a study of blood T cell repertoires in COVID-19. Clones were sequenced by immunoSEQ multiplex PCR, and TCRdb holds only the in-frame ones, with some missing. The sample holds a few hundred thousand clones, 80% to 90% seen once. The source material was PBMCs or T cells enriched from blood (not recorded which). The source of these receptors is a man aged 30 to 39 who had recovered from COVID-19.

The rearrangement uses TRBV28 and TRBJ1-1; D not resolved. Trimming took off 5 bases at V and 5 bases at J, with 12 bases between the two ends. Germline CDR1 MDHEN, CDR2 SYDVKM. This CDR3 region has 13 residues. CDR3 sequence reads: CASSPGLRTEAFF. CDR3 bases: TGTGCCAGCAGTCCTGGATTGAGGACTGAAGCTTTCTTT.

This clone was observed once. The chain links TRBV28 to TRBJ2-5; perhaps TRBD2 as D (6 bases). The ends were cut back, 6 bases at V and 5 bases at J, with 13 bases in the middle. This CDR3 is built from 13 residues. CDR1 MDHEN and CDR2 SYDVKM come from the germline V gene. The CDR3: CASREGRLETQYF. As DNA, the CDR3 is TGTGCCAGCAGGGAGGGGCGTTTGGAGACCCAGTACTTC.

The J gene is TRBJ1-1, the V gene TRBV3-1 (or the pseudogene TRBV3-2); 8 bases are shared with TRBD1. V dropped 3 bases and J dropped 4; count of bases not matched to a gene: 4. The CDR3 totals 14 residues. Germline lookup yields CDR1 LGHDT and CDR2 YNNKEL (reference sequence). In DNA, the CDR3 is TGTGCCAGCAGCCAGAACAGGGGGGGCACTGAAGCTTTCTTT. As protein: CASSQNRGGTEAFF.

The chain employs TRBV24-1 and TRBJ1-5; D possibly corresponds to TRBD1 (5 bases). With 0 bases removed from V and 4 bases from J, the gap between germline ends came to 6 bases. CDR1 and CDR2 (germline): KGHDR, SFDVKD. The CDR3 has 14 residues. CDR3 nucleotides: TGTGCCACCAGTGATTTGAAGGGGAATCAGCCCCAGCATTTT. Translating it yields CATSDLKGNQPQHF.

This sequence joins TRBV7-3 and TRBJ2-3; 10 nucleotides match TRBD2. Germline-derived CDR1 and CDR2 are SGHTA and FQGTGA. J gave up 2 bases and V 5 bases, and 7 bases lay outside the gene matches. This CDR3 has 16 residues. The CDR3 nucleotides read TGTGCCAGCAGCCTTGGACTAGCGGTATCCACAGATACGCAGTATTTT. Residues: CASSLGLAVSTDTQYF.

This chain links TRBV4-1 with TRBJ1-1; D is perhaps TRBD1 (6 bases). Germline V lookup: CDR1 MGHRA, CDR2 YSYEKL. The V end was cut by 0 bases, the J end by 5 bases, with 19 bases between. The CDR3 covers 17 residues. CDR3 in DNA: TGCGCCAGCAGCCAAGAATGGGCAGGGGTCCTTTTAACTGAAGCTTTCTTT. Its protein is CASSQEWAGVLLTEAFF.

The chain has TRBV4-1 and TRBJ2-7; 11 nucleotides match TRBD2. Germline assignment: CDR1 MGHRA and CDR2 YSYEKL. J lost 6 bases, V lost 1 base, and 8 bases had no gene match. The CDR3 totals 16 residues. The CDR3: CASSQAVAGGLGEQYF. The CDR3 nucleotides read TGCGCCAGCAGCCAAGCGGTAGCGGGGGGGTTAGGCGAGCAGTACTTC.

The chain has TRBV2 and TRBJ2-7, with D maybe TRBD1 (6 bases). Trimming removed 3 bases at V and 7 bases at J, with 19 bases between. This CDR3 spans 15 amino acids. The germline gives CDR1 SNHLY, CDR2 FYNNEI. The CDR3 loop reads CASSEERDTSLEQYF. The CDR3 coding sequence is TGTGCCAGCAGTGAGGAGAGGGACACCTCCCTTGAGCAGTACTTC.

The chain has TRBV14 and TRBJ1-6, with D possibly being TRBD1 (5 bases). This CDR3 has 16 amino acids. Germline CDR1 and CDR2: SGHDN and FVKESK. V gave up 4 bases and J gave up 8 bases, with 18 bases separating them. The CDR3 region is CASSRRGTARYSPLHF. The CDR3 DNA reads TGTGCCAGCAGCCGGCGGGGCACGGCGAGGTATTCACCCCTCCACTTT. Full variable domain (remainder filled in from reference TRBV14 and TRBJ1-6): EAGVTQFPSHSVIEKGQTVTLRCDPISGHDNLYWYRRVMGKEIKFLLHFVKESKQDESGMPNNRFLAERTGGTYSTLKVQPAELEDSGVYFCASSRRGTARYSPLHFGNGTRLTVT.

The chain has TRBV6-4 and TRBJ2-1, with 7 bases lining up with TRBD2. The V gene's germline CDR1 is MRHNA and CDR2 SNTAGT. V lost 0 bases, J lost 2 bases, and 1 base stayed unmatched. CDR3 length: 15 residues. CDR3 protein: CASSDSGGTYNEQFF. CDR3 coding DNA: TGTGCCAGCAGTGACTCGGGGGGGACCTACAATGAGCAGTTCTTC.

V is TRBV11-1 and J is TRBJ1-6; weak D call: TRBD1 (5 bases). CDR1 is SGHAT and CDR2 is FQDESV in the germline V gene (reference sequence). Trimming left V 1 base short and J 5 bases short, with 6 bases between. The CDR3 is 14 amino acids. The CDR3 spells CASSLGGDNSPLHF. The CDR3 nucleotides are TGTGCCAGCAGCTTAGGGGGGGATAATTCACCCCTCCACTTT.

V is TRBV6-1 and J is TRBJ2-5; D not resolved. CDR1 is MNHNS and CDR2 is SASEGT in the germline V gene. This CDR3 is built from 15 residues. V lost 2 bases to trimming and J lost 1 base, with 11 bases between them. The CDR3 DNA reads TGTGCCAGCAGTGAATATGGCTTCCCCCAAGAGACCCAGTACTTC. Translated: CASSEYGFPQETQYF.

The V and J genes are TRBV7-2 and TRBJ2-7; TRBD1 might be the D (6 bases). V lost 1 base, J lost 2 bases, and 9 bases lay in between. The CDR3 extends over 14 amino acids. The germline V gene encodes CDR1 SGHTA and CDR2 FQGNSA. The DNA for the CDR3 is TGTGCCAGCAGCTTAGGGACAGATCCCTACGAGCAGTACTTC. Protein sequence: CASSLGTDPYEQYF.

The CDR3 here is CASSFSGGPSSEQYF. As DNA, the CDR3 is TGTGCCAGCAGTTTTAGCGGGGGGCCCTCGAGCGAGCAGTACTTC. The gene calls are TRBV27 and TRBJ2-7; 10 bases map to TRBD2. This CDR3 has 15 amino acids. The junction had 8 bases not matched to a gene; V was cut back by 3 bases and J by 6 bases. Germline CDR1 and CDR2: MNHEY and SMNVEV (reference sequence).

This clone was detected once. The chain carries TRBV29-1 and TRBJ1-2; 7 nucleotides agree with TRBD1. The CDR3 length is 14 residues. V gave up 4 bases and J gave up 4 bases; unmatched junction bases: 9. The germline gives CDR1 SQVTM, CDR2 ANQGSEA. The CDR3 sequence: CSVAKKRTGYGYTF. The DNA for the CDR3 is TGCAGCGTTGCAAAGAAGAGGACAGGCTATGGCTACACCTTC.

V and J are TRBV11-2 and TRBJ1-1; D not resolved. V was shortened by 3 bases and J by 4 bases, with 6 bases between the two germline ends. The CDR3 consists of 12 residues. Germline V gives CDR1 SGHAT, CDR2 FQNNGV. The CDR3 here is CASSFSGTEAFF. CDR3 DNA: TGTGCCAGCAGCTTCAGTGGCACTGAAGCTTTCTTT.

This chain connects TRBV7-8 to TRBJ1-5, with D maybe TRBD1 (6 bases). V shed 1 base and J shed 9 bases, with 16 bases lying between them. The CDR3 is 15 residues long. The germline V gene has CDR1 SGHVS and CDR2 FQNEAQ. The CDR3 DNA sequence: TGTGCCAGCAGCTTAGGGGGGGGCGAAACGAGGCCCCAGCATTTT. It encodes CASSLGGGETRPQHF.

Here the CDR3 DNA reads TGTGCCAGCAGCGTAGATCCTAGCGGGGGGGCAAGGCCTGAGCAGTTCTTC. Translating gives CASSVDPSGGARPEQFF. This chain joins TRBV9 and TRBJ2-1; 12 bases are shared with TRBD2. The CDR3 loop spans 17 amino acids. V was pared by 0 bases and J by 9 bases, with 10 bases of the junction left unmatched. CDR1 is SGDLS and CDR2 is YYNGEE in the germline V gene.

This clone has only a few counts. The J gene is TRBJ1-6, the V gene TRBV6-5; TRBD1 matches at 11 bases. Germline CDR1 MNHEY, CDR2 SVGAGI. The V gene end was trimmed by 6 bases and the J gene end by 7 bases; junction bases not matched to a gene: 5. The CDR3 is 15 residues long. In DNA form, the CDR3 reads TGTGCCAGCAGACAGGGGACAGGGGGAAATTCACCCCTCCACTTT. This codes for CASRQGTGGNSPLHF.

The chain employs TRBV21-1 and TRBJ2-7; no check of the table's D call, TRBD2, against the DNA was made. TRBV21-1 is designated a pseudogene. The CDR3 runs 13 residues. CDR3 bases: TGTGCCCCGGTTAATGAGAACTCCTACGAGCAGTACTTC. It codes for CAPVNENSYEQYF.

V and J are TRBV5-4 and TRBJ2-2; 9 positions match TRBD2. With 4 bases clipped from V and 2 bases from J, the junction kept 9 bases outside the gene matches. The length of the CDR3 is 17 residues. CDR1 SGHNT and CDR2 YYREEE come from the germline V gene (reference sequence). DNA of the CDR3: TGTGCCAGCAGCCCGCTCGGAGCGGGGGGTAACACCGGGGAGCTGTTTTTT. Translation: CASSPLGAGGNTGELFF.

This clone was recorded once. The chain links TRBV3-1 (or the pseudogene TRBV3-2) to TRBJ2-5; 14 bases map to TRBD2. Germline V CDR1 and CDR2: LGHDT, YNNKEL (reference sequence). The V gene end was trimmed by 0 bases and the J gene end by 10 bases; junction bases not matched to a gene: 1. This CDR3 has 14 residues. DNA for the CDR3: TGTGCCAGCAGCCAAGAGGGACTAGCGGGGGTCCAGTACTTC. Protein sequence: CASSQEGLAGVQYF.

The J gene is TRBJ1-4, the V gene TRBV7-2; D is perhaps TRBD1 (6 bases). The V end was cut by 5 bases, the J end by 8 bases, with 18 bases between. The CDR3 covers 15 residues. CDR1 is SGHTA and CDR2 is FQGNSA in the germline V gene. CDR3 region: CASSAGGSLGEKLFF. The DNA of the CDR3 is TGTGCCAGCAGCGCTGGGGGCAGTCTAGGGGAAAAACTGTTTTTT.

This clone came up once. The rearrangement links TRBV3-1 (or the pseudogene TRBV3-2) to TRBJ1-6; 10 bases map to TRBD1. J was trimmed by 9 bases and V by 4 bases; bases with no gene match: 3. Germline V gene lookup returns CDR1 LGHDT and CDR2 YNNKEL (reference sequence). The CDR3 totals 14 residues. The DNA for the CDR3 is TGTGCCAGCAGCCGCGGGACAGGGGTTTCACCCCTCCACTTT. Translation gives CASSRGTGVSPLHF.

This clone has only one observation. The chain combines TRBV11-2 with TRBJ1-3, with a tentative D call TRBD1 (6 bases). Trimming took 1 base from V and 2 from J, leaving 12 bases between them. In germline, CDR1 is SGHAT, CDR2 FQNNGV. This CDR3 region has 16 residues. This CDR3 reads CASSLGQGQTGNTIYF. The CDR3 nucleotides are TGTGCCAGCAGCTTAGGGCAGGGGCAAACTGGAAACACCATATATTTT.

The chain recombines TRBV29-1 with TRBJ1-1, with 10 bases lining up with TRBD1. Germline V CDR1 and CDR2: SQVTM, ANQGSEA. Unmatched junction bases numbered 12, after V lost 1 base and J lost 7 bases. CDR3 size: 16 residues. This CDR3 reads CSVEGQGATQTIEAFF. CDR3 sequence (DNA): TGCAGCGTTGAAGGACAGGGGGCCACCCAGACTATTGAAGCTTTCTTT.

The chain is built from TRBV9 and TRBJ2-2, with TRBD1 matching over 7 bases. CDR3 size: 16 residues. Trimming cost V 0 bases and J 4 bases; bases outside gene matches: 6. Germline V gives CDR1 SGDLS, CDR2 YYNGEE. The CDR3 loop reads CASSVGKGGVTGELFF. The CDR3 coding sequence is TGTGCCAGCAGCGTAGGAAAAGGGGGCGTCACCGGGGAGCTGTTTTTT.

The V call is TRBV7-4, the J call TRBJ2-3; D might be TRBD2 (6 bases). This CDR3 is 19 amino acids long. Germline assignment: CDR1 SGHVT and CDR2 SQSDAQ. Deletions cut 4 bases from V and 1 base from J, with 24 bases between. The CDR3 loop is CASSSHTPSAGLRTDTQYF. CDR3 nucleotides: TGTGCCAGCAGCTCCCACACGCCGAGCGCGGGACTCCGCACAGATACGCAGTATTTT.

The rearrangement joins TRBV5-1 to TRBJ2-7, with 10 positions matching TRBD1. CDR1 and CDR2 (germline): SGHRS, YFSETQ. The V segment lost 5 bases and the J segment 5 bases; nucleotides outside the gene matches: 7. This CDR3 contains 14 residues. This CDR3 is CASRPGQGMNEQYF. The DNA for the CDR3 is TGCGCCAGCAGACCGGGACAGGGGATGAACGAGCAGTACTTC. Full variable domain (missing parts from reference TRBV5-1 and TRBJ2-7): KAGVTQTPRYLIKTRGQQVTLSCSPISGHRSVSWYQQTPGQGLQFLFEYFSETQRNKGNFPGRFSGRQFSNSRSEMNVSTLELGDSALYLCASRPGQGMNEQYFGPGTRLTVT.

The chain combines TRBV30 with TRBJ1-6; D is ambiguous. Trimming removed 0 bases from V and 10 bases from J, with 13 bases in between. The germline gives CDR1 GTSNPN, CDR2 SVGIG (reference sequence). The CDR3 is 14 residues long. The chain's CDR3 is CAWSVEAGGSPLHF. The CDR3 DNA reads TGTGCCTGGAGTGTAGAGGCGGGTGGGTCACCCCTCCACTTT.

V usage is TRBV6-5 and J usage is TRBJ1-5; TRBD1 agrees at 8 bases. Germline V gene data show CDR1 as MNHEY and CDR2 as SVGAGI. The junction had 7 bases not matched to a gene; V was cut back by 6 bases and J by 6 bases. The CDR3 spans 14 residues. The CDR3 region has the DNA TGTGCCAGCAGCCCCACAGGGGGTAGTCAGCCCCAGCATTTT. Amino acids: CASSPTGGSQPQHF.

The chain couples TRBV19 to TRBJ2-3; TRBD1 matches 8 bases. V lost 1 base to trimming and J lost 7 bases; unmatched junction nucleotides: 4. Germline CDR1 LNHDA, CDR2 SQIVND (reference sequence). There are 14 residues in the CDR3. The CDR3 DNA sequence: TGTGCCAGTAGTATAGGGACAGGGCCCAATACGCAGTATTTT. Its translation is CASSIGTGPNTQYF.